This T cell receptor (beta chain) is from a study of cytomegalovirus exposure and HLA in healthy donors (dated by TCRdb to 2015 to 2018). Turning to the overall study: In an earlier analysis of under 750 of the donors, less than 350 Gb of sequence data and approximately 100 million unique TCR beta sequences from about 179 million T cells were reported. Roughly 300 gigabases of sequencing data and around 80 million unique TCR sequences made up an early release that covered under 750 HLA-typed donors. Of the 300 to 400 genotyped donors, roughly 80% fell in the genetic ancestry cluster associated with self-reported Caucasian donors. The study aimed to test whether signatures of past pathogen exposure could be identified by cataloging public T cell receptors. The study used immunosequencing to profile the T cell repertoires of approximately 690 subjects and linked those repertoires to cytomegalovirus serostatus. Besides the first cohort of 550 to 750 subjects, a separate validation cohort made up of over a hundred different subjects was used. High-throughput TCR immunosequencing, statistical association of individual TCRs with disease status, and machine learning were combined to predict cytomegalovirus infection status. To study patterns of TCR occurrence, a later analysis re-analyzed previously published TCR beta repertoires from 600 to 750 donors and added high-resolution HLA genotyping. In the later analysis, no new phenotypic data were used to find candidate immune exposures; instead, reliance was placed on TCR beta sequences and their occurrence across donors. An earlier analysis of fewer than 700 of the donors applied high-throughput TCR beta sequencing to assess whether each TCR beta V gene segment acted as functional or pseudogenic. Alongside the repertoire data, information on donor age, sex, ethnicity and CMV serostatus was compiled. A later genetic analysis took genome-wide SNP genotypes for about 55% of the roughly 700 donors and used that subset as a discovery cohort. Every discovery cohort repertoire had been produced on one sequencing platform. Class I and class II HLA loci were covered by the typing at four-digit resolution. Typing coverage differed by locus: A, B, C, DRB1 and DQB1 were typed in roughly 620-640 donors, DQA1 in about 500, DPA1 in 600 to 610, and DPB1 in just under 490. Because of strong linkage in the cohort, 4 to 6 DR-DQ haplotypes were treated as single units for association and clustering. Among almost 400 genotyped donors of the cohort, an average of approximately 230,000 unique TCR beta nucleotide sequences were sequenced per donor, roughly a sixth of them non-productive. Paper-wide results and their limitations: A later analysis reported that several top co-occurrence clusters appeared linked to parvovirus B19, influenza, CMV and Epstein-Barr virus. An association between a missense DCLRE1C variant and V-gene and J-gene trimming of TCR beta chains was found in a later genetic analysis and replicated in an independent cohort. Because counts were too low, 15 or so rarely observed V segments, including chromosome 9 orphons, were excluded from the earlier analysis of some 590 of the donors. According to a later analysis, TCR association rates differed among HLA loci, with DRB1 alleles showing the most associated TCRs and HLA-C alleles showing the fewest. Only TCR beta chains were sequenced in this cohort, and the absence of alpha or paired-chain data limited detectable features. CMV serostatus was the only immune exposure information available for the cohort. According to a later genetic analysis, donors in an Asian-associated ancestry cluster had fewer N-insertions in productive TCRs than the approximately 630-donor mean. Most TCR sequences were seen in very few donors, while some public TCRs were found in many individuals. Because the 87-base-pair reads could not distinguish some IMGT-functional V segments, including TRBV6-2 and TRBV6-3, those segments were excluded. Three of the identified cytomegalovirus-associated TCR beta chains were confirmed in vitro to be specific for cytomegalovirus antigens. According to the authors, the approach could potentially be generalized to other disease states and immunological phenotypes. In an earlier analysis of more than 500 of the donors, most TCR beta V segments appeared in productive rearrangements about 90% or about 30% of the time, broadly matching IMGT annotations. Because some donors lacked HLA typing at each locus, the association tests relied only on the typed subset. Assigning TCR associations to individual alleles was difficult when HLA alleles, especially DR and DQ, strongly co-occurred. In a later analysis, HLA-associated TCR beta chains were found to be more clonally expanded and to have lower generation probabilities than equally common non-associated chains. A further reported finding was that TCR beta sequences accurately predicted the HLA-A and HLA-B alleles for most subjects in the first cohort. Most CMV-associated TCR beta chains appeared to be HLA-restricted in a later analysis, and the HLA associations seemed to be driven largely by CMV exposure. Linkage disequilibrium might explain the correlated functional status among segregating V segments, but an unknown experimental factor could not be excluded. The presence/absence analyses assumed that sequencing depth was roughly uniform across donors, and that assumption may not be true. A total of about 150 TCR beta chains were listed by the study as associated with cytomegalovirus. Cytomegalovirus status was reported to be diagnosed by the classifier with high specificity and sensitivity in both the original and validation cohorts. A later analysis associated about 16,000 TCR beta sequences with specific HLA alleles at a false discovery rate of 0.05. A group of highly shared sequence variants was considered likely to be a technical artifact of the sequencing pipeline.

On this clone: This receptor's antigen is unknown. Within one base of it there is no much larger clone, and no base qualities were kept.

The CDR3, from cysteine to phenylalanine, totals 13 residues. Only the CDR3 region is kept as DNA, spanning 39 bases read in frame from base 1. As encoded in the germline V gene (reference sequence), CDR1 is MNHEY while CDR2 is SMNVEV. Cut back by 6 bases and 4 bases, the V and J ends lie 13 bases apart. The cohort was made up of about 670 healthy bone marrow donors. At the time of sampling, all cohort members were nominally healthy, though unrecorded immune exposures were likely present. The donor tested CMV seronegative, placing the donor among the roughly 400 seronegative members of the cohort. A peripheral blood sample was provided by each donor, and peripheral blood mononuclear cells were used for TCR beta sequencing. The Qiagen DNeasy Blood Extraction Kit was used to extract genomic DNA from the blood cell samples. The library was prepared using the immunoSEQ multiplex PCR assay. For the multiplex PCR, a mixture combining 60 forward primers for TCR Vbeta segments and 13 reverse primers for TCR Jbeta segments was used. A multiplex PCR assay on genomic DNA amplified the CDR3 region of rearranged TCR beta genes. Amplified TCR beta libraries were sequenced as 87-base-pair reads on the Illumina HiSeq System. In the authors' own workflow: Across the roughly 600 repertoires, a later analysis counted tens of millions of unique TCR beta chains, roughly 11 million of which were shared by at least two donors. Raw reads were error-corrected and collapsed into unique sequences by a nearest-neighbor algorithm in which closely related sequences were merged to remove PCR and sequencing errors. To assign V, D and J gene segments, CDR3 sequences were aligned to IMGT reference sequences. For a sequence to be retained, at least a six-nucleotide match to both a V gene segment and a J gene segment was required. Rearrangements were called productive when the CDR3 lacked stop codons and stayed in frame with V and J; all others were non-productive. Following IMGT convention, CDR3 was defined as the stretch from the second conserved V-encoded cysteine to the conserved J-encoded phenylalanine. Sequences without an unambiguous match to a single V gene segment were excluded from the earlier analysis of about 600 of the donors. An earlier analysis of around 600 of the donors classified V segments as functional when productive rearrangements were above 56.7% and as segregating when the standard deviation between donors was above 5%. A statistical classification framework was built to diagnose cytomegalovirus status from the catalog of TCR beta chain sequences. A later analysis assigned V and J genes by comparing TCR nucleotide sequences with IMGT/GENE-DB human TR gene sequences. A later analysis assigned CDR3 sequences and most-parsimonious VDJ recombination scenarios with the TCRdist pipeline. In a later analysis, each TCR beta chain was defined by its CDR3 amino acid sequence together with its V-gene family, and reads lacking a unique V-gene family were excluded. A later analysis removed 600 or so highly shared, low-generation-probability nucleotide sequences to deal with suspected cross-contamination and a sequencing artifact. In a later analysis, a clonal expansion index was calculated for each public chain from normalized within-repertoire ranks of inferred template counts. Generation probabilities in a later analysis came from a VDJ recombination model fitted to out-of-frame rearrangements, and those results were checked against IGoR. A later analysis scored TCR-TCR, TCR-HLA and TCR-CMV co-occurrence with hypergeometric tests, applying a repertoire-size bias correction to TCR pairs. A later analysis estimated false discovery rates by permuting HLA or CMV assignments 20 times. In a later analysis, co-occurring TCRs were grouped using DBSCAN, with TCRdist sequence similarity added in when clustering inside HLA-allele-positive subsets. Repertoires with fewer than 30,000 or more than 120,000 public chains, plus five repertoires with anomalous nucleotide sharing, were excluded from co-occurrence clustering. TCRdb re-hosts the immuneACCESS table, in-frame sequences only. Its copies lack some clones; in the studies checked, an unresolved V gene accounts for under half of them, and the cause for the rest is not known. That table is the source of V, J and clone size, and D and trimming were worked out from the DNA. A total of under 150,000 clones appear in this sample, roughly 85% of them only once. About 1.7% of the sample belongs to the ten largest clones.

The sequenced material came from PBMCs. The rearranged chain carries TRBV27 and TRBJ2-7; TRBD1 could be the D gene, as 6 bases match. The clonotype comes from a woman aged 30 to 39 in good health and CMV-seronegative. In nucleotide form, the sequence is TGTGCCAGCAGCCTACTCGGACAGTACGAGCAGTACTTC. The resulting protein is CASSLLGQYEQYF.